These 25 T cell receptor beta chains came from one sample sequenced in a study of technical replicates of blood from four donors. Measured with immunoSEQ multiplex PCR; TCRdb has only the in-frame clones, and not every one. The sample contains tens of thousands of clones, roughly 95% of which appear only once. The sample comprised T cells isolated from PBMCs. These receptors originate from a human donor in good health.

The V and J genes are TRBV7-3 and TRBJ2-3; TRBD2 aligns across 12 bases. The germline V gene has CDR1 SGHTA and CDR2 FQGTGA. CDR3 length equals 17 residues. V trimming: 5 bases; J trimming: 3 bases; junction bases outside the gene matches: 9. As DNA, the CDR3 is TGTGCCAGCAGCCCGCAGGGTGGGACTAGCGGGACAGATACGCAGTATTTT. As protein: CASSPQGGTSGTDTQYF.

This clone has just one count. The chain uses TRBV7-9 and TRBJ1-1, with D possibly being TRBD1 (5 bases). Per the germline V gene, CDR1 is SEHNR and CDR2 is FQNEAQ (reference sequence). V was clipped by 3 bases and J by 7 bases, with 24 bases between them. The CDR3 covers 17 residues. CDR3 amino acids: CASSFAPGVGNKSEAFF. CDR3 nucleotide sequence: TGTGCCAGCAGCTTCGCTCCGGGGGTGGGAAATAAGAGTGAAGCTTTCTTT.

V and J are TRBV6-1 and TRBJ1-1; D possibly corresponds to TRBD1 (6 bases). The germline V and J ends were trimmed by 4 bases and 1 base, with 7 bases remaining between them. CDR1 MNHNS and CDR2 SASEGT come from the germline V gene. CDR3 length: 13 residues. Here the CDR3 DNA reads TGTGCCAGCAGTGTACAGGGGAACACTGAAGCTTTCTTT. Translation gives CASSVQGNTEAFF.

CDR3 loop: CASSITGLGTEAFF. CDR3 coding DNA: TGTGCCAGCTCAATTACAGGGCTCGGGACTGAAGCTTTCTTT. The chain has TRBV2 and TRBJ1-1, with D possibly TRBD1 on 6 matching bases. The germline gives CDR1 SNHLY, CDR2 FYNNEI. The ends were cut back, 8 bases at V and 5 bases at J, with 18 bases in the middle. The CDR3 length is 14 residues.

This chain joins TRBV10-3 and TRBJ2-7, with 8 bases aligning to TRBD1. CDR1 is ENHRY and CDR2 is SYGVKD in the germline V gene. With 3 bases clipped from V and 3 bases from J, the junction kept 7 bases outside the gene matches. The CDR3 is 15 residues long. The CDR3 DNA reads TGTGCCATCAGTGAAATCTCCGGACAGGGCTACGAGCAGTACTTC. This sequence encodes CAISEISGQGYEQYF.

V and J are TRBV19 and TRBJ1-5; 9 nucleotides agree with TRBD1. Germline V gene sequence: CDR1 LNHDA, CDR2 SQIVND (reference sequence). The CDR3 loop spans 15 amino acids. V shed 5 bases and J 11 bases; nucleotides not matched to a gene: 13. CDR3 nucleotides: TGTGCCAGTAGTTTCCGGACAGGGGACTCCTTAGCCCAGCATTTT. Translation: CASSFRTGDSLAQHF.

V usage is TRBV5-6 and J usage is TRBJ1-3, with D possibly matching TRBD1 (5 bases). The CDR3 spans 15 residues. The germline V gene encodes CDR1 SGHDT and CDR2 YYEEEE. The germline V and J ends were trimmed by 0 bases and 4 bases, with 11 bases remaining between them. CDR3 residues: CASSLDGAGGNTIYF. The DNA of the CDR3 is TGTGCCAGCAGCTTGGATGGGGCAGGGGGAAACACCATATATTTT.

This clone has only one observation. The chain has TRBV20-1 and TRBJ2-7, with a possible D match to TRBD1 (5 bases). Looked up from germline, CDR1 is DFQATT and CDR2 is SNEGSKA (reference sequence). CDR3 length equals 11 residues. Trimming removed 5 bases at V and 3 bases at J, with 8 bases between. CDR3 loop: CSAAGFYEQYF. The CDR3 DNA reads TGCAGTGCTGCAGGGTTCTACGAGCAGTACTTC.

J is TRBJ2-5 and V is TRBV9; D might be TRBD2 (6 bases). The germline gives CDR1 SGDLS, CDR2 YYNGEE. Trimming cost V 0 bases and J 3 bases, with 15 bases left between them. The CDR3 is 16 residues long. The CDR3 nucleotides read TGTGCCAGCAGCGTAGTGGAGGGCAAGGGAAAAGAGACCCAGTACTTC. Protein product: CASSVVEGKGKETQYF.

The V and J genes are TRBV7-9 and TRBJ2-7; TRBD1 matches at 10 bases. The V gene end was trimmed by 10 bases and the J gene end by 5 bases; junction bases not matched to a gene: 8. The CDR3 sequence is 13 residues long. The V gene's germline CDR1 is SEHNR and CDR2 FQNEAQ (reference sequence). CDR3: CATTTGGTDEQYF. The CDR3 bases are TGTGCCACCACGACAGGGGGCACGGACGAGCAGTACTTC.

The CDR3 DNA reads as TGTGCCAGCAGCTTGGGGGAGGGCTCTGGGGCCAACGTCCTGACTTTC. Protein: CASSLGEGSGANVLTF. The rearrangement links TRBV7-9 to TRBJ2-6, with 7 bases that match TRBD2. The CDR3 contains 16 residues. Per germline, CDR1 SEHNR and CDR2 FQNEAQ (reference sequence). The junction had 2 bases not matched to a gene; V was cut back by 3 bases and J by 0 bases. Supplemented by reference TRBV7-9 and TRBJ2-6, the full variable domain reads DTGVSQNPRHKITKRGQNVTFRCDPISEHNRLYWYRQTLGQGPEFLTYFQNEAQLEKSRLLSDRFSAERPKGSFSTLEIQRTEQGDSAMYLCASSLGEGSGANVLTFGAGSRLTVL.

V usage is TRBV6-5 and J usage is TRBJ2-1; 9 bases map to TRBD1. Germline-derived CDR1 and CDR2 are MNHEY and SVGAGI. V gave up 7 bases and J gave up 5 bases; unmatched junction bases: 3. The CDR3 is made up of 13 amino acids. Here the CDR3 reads CASNRDRDNEQFF. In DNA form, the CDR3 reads TGTGCCAGCAACCGGGACAGGGACAATGAGCAGTTCTTC.

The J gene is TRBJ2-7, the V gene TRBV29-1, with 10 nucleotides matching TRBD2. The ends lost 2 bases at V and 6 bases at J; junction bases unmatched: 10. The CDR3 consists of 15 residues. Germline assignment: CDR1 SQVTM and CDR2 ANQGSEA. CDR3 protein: CSVESLAGVRSEQYF. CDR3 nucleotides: TGCAGCGTTGAAAGCCTAGCGGGAGTCCGGAGCGAGCAGTACTTC.

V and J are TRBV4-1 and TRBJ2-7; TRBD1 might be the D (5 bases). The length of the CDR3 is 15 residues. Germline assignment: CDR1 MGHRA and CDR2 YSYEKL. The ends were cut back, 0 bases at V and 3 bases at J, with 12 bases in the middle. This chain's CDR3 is CASSQEGDQGYEQYF. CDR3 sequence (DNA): TGCGCCAGCAGCCAAGAAGGAGATCAGGGCTACGAGCAGTACTTC.

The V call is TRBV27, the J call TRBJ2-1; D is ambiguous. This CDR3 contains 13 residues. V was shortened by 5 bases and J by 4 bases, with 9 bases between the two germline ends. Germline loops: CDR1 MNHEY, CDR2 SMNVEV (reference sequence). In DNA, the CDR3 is TGTGCCAGCAGTCCTGACTCGTACAATGAGCAGTTCTTC. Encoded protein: CASSPDSYNEQFF.

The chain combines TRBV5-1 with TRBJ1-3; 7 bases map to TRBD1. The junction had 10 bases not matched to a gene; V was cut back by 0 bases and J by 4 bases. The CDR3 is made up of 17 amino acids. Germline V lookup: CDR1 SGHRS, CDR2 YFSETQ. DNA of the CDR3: TGCGCCAGCAGCTTGGGGGTTCCCAGGGGGACAGGAAACACCATATATTTT. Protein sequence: CASSLGVPRGTGNTIYF.

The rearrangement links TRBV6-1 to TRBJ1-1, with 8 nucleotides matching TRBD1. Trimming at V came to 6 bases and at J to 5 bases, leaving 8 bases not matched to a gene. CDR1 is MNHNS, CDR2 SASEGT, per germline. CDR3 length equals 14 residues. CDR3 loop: CASSLWGQATEAFF. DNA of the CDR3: TGTGCCAGCAGCCTCTGGGGACAGGCGACTGAAGCTTTCTTT.

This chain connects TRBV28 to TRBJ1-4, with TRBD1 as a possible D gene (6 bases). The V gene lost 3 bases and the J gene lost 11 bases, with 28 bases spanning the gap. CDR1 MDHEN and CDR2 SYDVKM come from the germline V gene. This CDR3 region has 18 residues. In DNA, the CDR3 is TGTGCCAGCAGTTTGCCCCGGGACACGGCGCCGATCGGGCCCAAACTGTTTTTT. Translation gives CASSLPRDTAPIGPKLFF.

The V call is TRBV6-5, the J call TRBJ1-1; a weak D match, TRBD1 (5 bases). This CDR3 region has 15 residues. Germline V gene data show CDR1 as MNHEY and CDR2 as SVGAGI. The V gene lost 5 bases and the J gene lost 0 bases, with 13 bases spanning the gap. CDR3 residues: CASSHSQTVNTEAFF. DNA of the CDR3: TGTGCCAGCAGTCATTCTCAGACAGTGAACACTGAAGCTTTCTTT.

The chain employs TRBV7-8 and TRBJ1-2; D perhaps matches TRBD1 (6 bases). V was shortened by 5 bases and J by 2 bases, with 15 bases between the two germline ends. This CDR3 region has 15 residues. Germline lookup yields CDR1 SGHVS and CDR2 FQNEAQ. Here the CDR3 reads CASSPTGHPNYGYTF. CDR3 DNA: TGTGCCAGCAGCCCGACGGGACATCCCAACTATGGCTACACCTTC.

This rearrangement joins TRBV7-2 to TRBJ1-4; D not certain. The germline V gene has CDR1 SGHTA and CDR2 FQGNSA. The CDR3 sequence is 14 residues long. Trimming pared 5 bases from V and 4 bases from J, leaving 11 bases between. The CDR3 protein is CASSLFRGNEKLFF. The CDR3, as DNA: TGTGCCAGCAGCCTTTTCCGGGGTAATGAAAAACTGTTTTTT.

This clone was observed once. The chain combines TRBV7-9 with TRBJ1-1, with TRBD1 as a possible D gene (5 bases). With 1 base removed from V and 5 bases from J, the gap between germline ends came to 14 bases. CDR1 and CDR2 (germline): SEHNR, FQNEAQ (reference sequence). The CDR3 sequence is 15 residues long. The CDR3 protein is CASSLGQGGETEAFF. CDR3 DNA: TGTGCCAGCAGCTTAGGGCAGGGTGGAGAAACTGAAGCTTTCTTT.

CDR3 coding DNA: TGTGCCAGCAGCGAGCGGGGACTAGCGGGAGCGGAGACCCAGTACTTC. Protein product: CASSERGLAGAETQYF. The chain carries TRBV9 and TRBJ2-5; 14 bases line up with TRBD2. The CDR3 runs to 16 residues. Germline V gives CDR1 SGDLS, CDR2 YYNGEE. V lost 3 bases, J lost 5 bases, and 6 bases stayed unmatched.

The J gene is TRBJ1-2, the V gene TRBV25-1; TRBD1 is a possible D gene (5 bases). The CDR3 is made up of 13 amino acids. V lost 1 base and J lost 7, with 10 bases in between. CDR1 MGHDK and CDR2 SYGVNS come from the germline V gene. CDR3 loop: CASSEFQRGGYTF. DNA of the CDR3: TGTGCCAGCAGTGAATTTCAAAGGGGTGGCTACACCTTC.

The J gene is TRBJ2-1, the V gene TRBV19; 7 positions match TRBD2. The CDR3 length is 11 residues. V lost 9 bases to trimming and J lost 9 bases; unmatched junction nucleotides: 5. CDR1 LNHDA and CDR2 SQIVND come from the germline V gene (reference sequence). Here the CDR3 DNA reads TGTGCCAGCGGGACTAAGGGTGAGCAGTTCTTC. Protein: CASGTKGEQFF.